A selection of T cell receptor beta chains follows, all from one sample in a study of pediatric ulcerative colitis. The method was immunoSEQ multiplex PCR; TCRdb's version includes in-frame clones alone and lacks a portion of them. The repertoire holds tens of thousands of clones, 77% seen once, with around 5% in the top ten. The specimen sequenced was blood. These receptors originate from a boy between 10 and 17 years old with moderate ulcerative colitis. Each CDR3 is given with its conserved first and last residue. The D gene is left open where the match is weak. The size field is filled for only some rows; it gives once, few, many or a size class.

V gene: TRBV18
J gene: TRBJ2-3
D gene: -
clone size: -
CDR3 protein: CASSPSWDTQYF
CDR3 DNA: TGTGCCAGCTCACCCTCCTGGGATACGCAGTATTTT

V gene: TRBV7-9
J gene: TRBJ1-6
D gene: -
clone size: -
CDR3 protein: CASSLGSWSSYNSPLHF
CDR3 DNA: TGTGCCAGCAGCTTAGGGTCTTGGAGCTCCTATAATTCACCCCTCCACTTT

V gene: TRBV15
J gene: TRBJ2-2
D gene: TRBD2
clone size: -
CDR3 protein: CATSVPGTSGLRTGELFF
CDR3 DNA: TGTGCCACCAGCGTCCCTGGGACTAGCGGATTAAGGACCGGGGAGCTGTTTTTT

V gene: TRBV19
J gene: TRBJ1-1
D gene: TRBD1
clone size: few
CDR3 protein: CASQFTGVETEAFF
CDR3 DNA: TGTGCCAGCCAGTTTACAGGGGTAGAAACTGAAGCTTTCTTT

V gene: TRBV18
J gene: TRBJ2-1
D gene: -
clone size: -
CDR3 protein: CASSPPTWSSYNEQFF
CDR3 DNA: TGTGCCAGCTCACCCCCTACCTGGAGCTCCTACAATGAGCAGTTCTTC

V gene: TRBV5-6
J gene: TRBJ2-2
D gene: -
clone size: -
CDR3 protein: CASSVGPGRSTGELFF
CDR3 DNA: TGTGCCAGCAGCGTGGGGCCGGGTCGGAGCACCGGGGAGCTGTTTTTT

V gene: TRBV30
J gene: TRBJ1-5
D gene: -
clone size: -
CDR3 protein: CAWSDGDGQPQHF
CDR3 DNA: TGTGCCTGGAGTGACGGGGACGGTCAGCCCCAGCATTTT

V gene: TRBV4-1
J gene: TRBJ2-1
D gene: TRBD2
clone size: -
CDR3 protein: CASSPTTSGRALEQFF
CDR3 DNA: TGCGCCAGCAGCCCAACTACTAGCGGGAGGGCCCTTGAGCAGTTCTTC

V gene: TRBV11-1
J gene: TRBJ2-2
D gene: -
clone size: -
CDR3 protein: CASSYLGTTTGELFF
CDR3 DNA: TGTGCCAGCAGCTACTTGGGGACAACCACCGGGGAGCTGTTTTTT

V gene: TRBV29-1
J gene: TRBJ2-7
D gene: -
clone size: -
CDR3 protein: CSVGSYEQYF
CDR3 DNA: TGCAGCGTTGGCTCCTACGAGCAGTACTTC